The rows below give T cell receptor beta chains drawn from one sample of a study of shared clonotypes between healthy human individuals. Using immunoSEQ multiplex PCR, the repertoire was profiled, and TCRdb retains in-frame clones only, with some absent. The profile shows about 1.4 million clones, around 95% of them singletons. Sequenced sample: naive CD4+ T cells sorted from blood. The receptors derive from a young man in good health. CDR3s include the opening cysteine and the closing phenylalanine or tryptophan. A D gene is named only where the DNA matches it firmly. Clone size, where shown, is once, few, many, or a class for clones that have expanded.

d_gene | j_gene | v_gene | abundance | CDR3aa | CDR3nt
. | TRBJ2-7 | TRBV19 | . | CASSNEQGGAGPYEQYF | TGTGCCAGTAGTAATGAACAGGGAGGTGCCGGGCCCTACGAGCAGTACTTC
TRBD1 | TRBJ2-7 | TRBV25-1 | . | CASSGTGGVLGEQYF | TGTGCCAGCAGTGGTACAGGGGGCGTACTAGGGGAGCAGTACTTC
. | TRBJ2-1 | TRBV28 | . | CASSPLVNEQFF | TGTGCCAGCAGTCCCCTCGTGAATGAGCAGTTCTTC
TRBD1 | TRBJ2-2 | TRBV18 | . | CASSPGTGATGELFF | TGTGCCAGCTCACCTGGGACAGGGGCCACCGGGGAGCTGTTTTTT
. | TRBJ2-5 | TRBV15 | . | CATSRDTETQYF | TGTGCCACCAGCAGAGATACAGAGACCCAGTACTTC
TRBD2 | TRBJ2-1 | TRBV2 | . | CASSWTSGDYNEQFF | TGTGCCAGCAGTTGGACTAGCGGGGACTACAATGAGCAGTTCTTC
. | TRBJ2-1 | TRBV30 | . | CAWSFSGHNEQFF | TGTGCCTGGAGTTTTAGCGGACACAATGAGCAGTTCTTC
. | TRBJ2-7 | TRBV10-2 | . | CASRPGVNKILQYF | TGCGCCAGCAGGCCAGGGGTCAATAAAATACTTCAGTACTTC
. | TRBJ1-2 | TRBV5-6 | . | CASSLPRGGDINYGYTF | TGTGCCAGCAGCTTGCCGAGAGGGGGAGATATTAACTATGGCTACACCTTC
TRBD1 | TRBJ2-4 | TRBV27 | . | CASSPDRDRLAKNIQYF | TGTGCCAGCAGCCCAGACCGGGACAGGCTAGCCAAAAACATTCAGTACTTC
TRBD1 | TRBJ2-7 | TRBV10-1 | . | CASSDGTGGLSYEQYF | TGCGCCAGCAGTGATGGGACAGGGGGGTTATCCTACGAGCAGTACTTC
. | TRBJ1-5 | TRBV5-5 | . | CASSLGQNQPQHF | TGTGCCAGCAGCTTAGGGCAGAATCAGCCCCAGCATTTT
. | TRBJ2-3 | TRBV5-5 | . | CASSFYRSTDTQYF | TGTGCCAGCAGCTTCTACAGATCCACAGATACGCAGTATTTT
. | TRBJ2-7 | TRBV5-1 | once | CASSLRQSYEQYF | TGCGCCAGCAGCTTAAGACAGTCCTACGAGCAGTACTTC
. | TRBJ1-5 | TRBV5-1 | once | CASSLSPNQPQHF | TGCGCCAGCAGCTTGTCCCCCAATCAGCCCCAGCATTTT
TRBD2 | TRBJ2-1 | TRBV14 | . | CASSPLRTSGRDEQFF | TGTGCCAGCAGCCCCCTCCGGACTAGCGGGAGGGATGAGCAGTTCTTC
. | TRBJ1-1 | TRBV19 | . | CASREGFGTEAFF | TGTGCCAGTAGAGAGGGTTTCGGCACTGAAGCTTTCTTT
TRBD1 | TRBJ2-1 | TRBV11-2 | . | CASSRTGGYNEQFF | TGTGCCAGCAGCCGGACAGGGGGCTACAATGAGCAGTTCTTC
TRBD1 | TRBJ1-1 | TRBV6-1 | . | CASKRTGMNTEAFF | TGTGCCAGCAAGAGGACAGGGATGAACACTGAAGCTTTCTTT
. | TRBJ2-5 | TRBV9 | . | CASSVSYSETQYF | TGTGCCAGCAGCGTGTCATACTCAGAGACCCAGTACTTC
. | TRBJ1-5 | TRBV18 | . | CASSQGTGGNQPQHF | TGTGCCAGCTCACAGGGGACCGGGGGTAATCAGCCCCAGCATTTT
. | TRBJ1-1 | TRBV10-1 | . | CASSESPTAEAFF | TGCGCCAGCAGTGAGTCGCCGACGGCTGAAGCTTTCTTT
. | TRBJ2-1 | TRBV6-5 | . | CASSYDLNYNEQFF | TGTGCCAGCAGTTACGACTTGAATTACAATGAGCAGTTCTTC
. | TRBJ1-3 | TRBV27 | . | CASRMTHDSGNTIYF | TGTGCCAGCAGGATGACACACGATTCTGGAAACACCATATATTTT
. | TRBJ1-2 | TRBV7-9 | once | CASSFYGVAYGYTF | TGTGCCAGCAGCTTTTATGGGGTCGCCTATGGCTACACCTTC
. | TRBJ2-1 | TRBV5-1 | . | CASFRGGSRVEQFF | TGCGCCAGCTTCAGGGGGGGCTCTCGCGTTGAGCAGTTCTTC
. | TRBJ2-6 | TRBV11-2 | . | CASSANRTQQSRANVLTF | TGTGCCAGCAGCGCCAATAGAACGCAACAAAGTCGGGCCAACGTCCTGACTTTC
. | TRBJ2-3 | TRBV5-4 | . | CASSGVSDTQYF | TGTGCCAGCAGCGGGGTATCAGATACGCAGTATTTT
TRBD1 | TRBJ1-6 | TRBV5-5 | . | CASSLVDRGPGNSPLHF | TGTGCCAGCAGCTTGGTTGACAGGGGCCCGGGGAATTCACCCCTCCACTTT
. | TRBJ1-1 | TRBV6-5 | . | CASSPWTDSNTEAFF | TGTGCCAGCAGCCCGTGGACCGACTCGAACACTGAAGCTTTCTTT
TRBD2 | TRBJ2-4 | TRBV18 | . | CASSPPSGRTKNIQYF | TGTGCCAGCTCACCACCTAGCGGGAGGACCAAAAACATTCAGTACTTC